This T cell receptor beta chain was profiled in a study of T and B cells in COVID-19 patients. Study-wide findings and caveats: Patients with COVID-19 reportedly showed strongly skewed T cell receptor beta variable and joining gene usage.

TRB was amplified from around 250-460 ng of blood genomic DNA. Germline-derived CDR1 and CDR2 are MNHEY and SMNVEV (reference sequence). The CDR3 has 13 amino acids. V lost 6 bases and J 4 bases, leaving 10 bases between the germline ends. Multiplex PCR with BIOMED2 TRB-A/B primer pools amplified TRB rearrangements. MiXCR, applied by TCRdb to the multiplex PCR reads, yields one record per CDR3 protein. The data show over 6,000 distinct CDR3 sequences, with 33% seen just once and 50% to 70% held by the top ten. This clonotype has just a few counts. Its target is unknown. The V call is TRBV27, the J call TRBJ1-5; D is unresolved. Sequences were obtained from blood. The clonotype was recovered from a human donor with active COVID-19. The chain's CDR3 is CASSPDRNQPQHF. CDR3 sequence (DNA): TGTGCCAGCAGCCCCGATCGGAATCAGCCCCAGCATTTT.